There are a few counts of the clone carrying this T cell receptor beta chain. The target antigen is unknown. TCRdb reprocessed the 5' RACE reads with MiXCR, giving one entry per CDR3 protein. The sample holds a few hundred thousand distinct CDR3 sequences, around 27% seen once. This record comes from a study of T-cell memory formation after mild COVID-19. On the study more broadly: Each donor largely had its own TCR clusters.

Germline values: CDR1 MNHNS, CDR2 SASEGT. CDR3 length: 12 residues. V dropped 3 bases and J dropped 3 bases, with 6 bases sitting between them. The study's findings and limits: Detection of some responders pre-infection suggested pre-existing cross-reactive memory T cells participated. Contracting clones localized mainly to CM and EM when CD4+ and mainly to EMRA when CD8+. Clones contracting across day 15 to 85 had a balanced CD4/CD8 profile; later expanding clones leaned CD4+.

This sequence was found in an adult woman who had mild COVID-19 (a few samples of this study predate the infection). Cell type and time point are not known. The gene calls are TRBV6-1 and TRBJ2-7, with D unclear. The sequencing input was PBMCs or a T cell subset sorted from them (not recorded which). The CDR3 loop is CASSDYIYEQYF. The CDR3 coding sequence is TGTGCCAGCAGTGACTACATCTACGAGCAGTACTTC.